The next 12 T cell receptor beta chains were all read from a single sample in a study of neurological immune-mediated disorders. MiXCR was run by TCRdb on the 5' RACE reads, yielding one entry per CDR3 protein. This table has fewer than 35,000 distinct CDR3 sequences, 4.6% appearing once. The specimen sequenced was PBMCs. The receptors shown here come from a man between 18 and 29 years old in good health.

This clonotype was picked up many times. The V call is TRBV29-1, the J call TRBJ1-1, with TRBD1 as a possible D gene (5 bases). The CDR3 runs to 16 residues. Trimming stripped 6 bases from V and 5 bases from J, with 25 bases between. Per the germline V gene, CDR1 is SQVTM and CDR2 is ANQGSEA. CDR3 DNA sequence: TGCAGCGTCGGTGGTCCCTCCGGGGCCGGGGGTACTGAAGCTTTCTTT. Translating gives CSVGGPSGAGGTEAFF.

This clonotype came up many times. The chain has TRBV5-1 and TRBJ1-1; a possible D gene is TRBD1 (5 bases). The CDR3 totals 16 residues. Germline loops: CDR1 SGHRS, CDR2 YFSETQ. V lost 0 bases, J lost 5 bases, and 17 bases lay in between. CDR3 in amino acids: CASSLAFVGAGTEAFF. The CDR3 coding sequence is TGCGCCAGCAGCTTGGCTTTCGTAGGGGCAGGGACTGAAGCTTTCTTT.

Many counts were recorded for this clonotype. The J gene is TRBJ2-1, the V gene TRBV18; the match to TRBD1 covers 8 bases. V gave up 6 bases and J gave up 4 bases; unmatched junction bases: 8. The CDR3 totals 15 residues. Per the germline V gene, CDR1 is KGHSH and CDR2 is LQKENI. The CDR3 loop is CASSSDRDVYNEQFF. CDR3 nucleotides: TGTGCCAGCTCGTCGGACAGGGACGTTTACAATGAGCAGTTCTTC.

This clonotype occurred many times. The genes are TRBV6-6 and TRBJ2-5; D is perhaps TRBD1 (5 bases). Deletions cut 4 bases from V and 5 bases from J, with 11 bases between. The CDR3 is 13 amino acids. CDR1 MNHNY and CDR2 SVGAGI come from the germline V gene (reference sequence). The CDR3 spells CASSLLQVETQYF. For the CDR3, the DNA is TGTGCCAGCAGTTTGCTACAGGTTGAGACCCAGTACTTC.

This clonotype showed up many times. This chain connects TRBV5-1 to TRBJ1-6; 7 bases agree with TRBD1. CDR1 SGHRS and CDR2 YFSETQ come from the germline V gene. This CDR3 region has 14 residues. J was trimmed by 7 bases and V by 6 bases; bases with no gene match: 7. CDR3 loop: CASTQGMGNSPLHF. CDR3 nucleotide sequence: TGCGCCAGCACACAGGGGATGGGGAATTCACCCCTCCACTTT.

This clonotype was counted at least ten times. V usage is TRBV15 and J usage is TRBJ1-6, with D unclear. V shed 8 bases and J shed 7 bases, with 12 bases lying between them. The V gene's germline CDR1 is LNHNV and CDR2 YYDKDF (reference sequence). This CDR3 is 13 amino acids long. CDR3 coding DNA: TGTGCCACCGGAGCCCTCGCCAATTCACCCCTCCACTTT. Translating it yields CATGALANSPLHF.

This clonotype has ten or more counts. V usage is TRBV7-2 and J usage is TRBJ2-7; unclear D gene. The CDR3 is made up of 13 amino acids. In germline, CDR1 is SGHTA, CDR2 FQGNSA. Trimming shortened V by 5 bases and J by 9 bases, and 17 bases separated the two germline ends. CDR3 protein: CASSPFLDPSQYF. The DNA for the CDR3 is TGTGCCAGCAGCCCCTTCCTCGACCCGTCGCAGTACTTC.

This clonotype was picked up many times. This chain links TRBV15 with TRBJ1-2; D gene uncertain. V was pared by 7 bases and J by 3 bases, with 15 bases between. Germline lookup yields CDR1 LNHNV and CDR2 YYDKDF (reference sequence). This CDR3 has 14 residues. The chain's CDR3 is CATIHQEPHYGYTF. The CDR3 region has the DNA TGTGCCACCATACACCAGGAGCCCCACTATGGCTACACCTTC.

This clonotype appeared many times. V and J are TRBV20-1 and TRBJ1-6; D perhaps matches TRBD1 (6 bases). Germline CDR1 reads DFQATT; CDR2 reads SNEGSKA (reference sequence). This CDR3 contains 16 residues. V dropped 2 bases and J dropped 7 bases, with 18 bases sitting between them. The CDR3 sequence is CSARISLGGANSPLHF. CDR3 bases: TGCAGTGCTAGAATTTCCCTAGGGGGAGCGAATTCACCCCTCCACTTT.

With regard to this clonotype: The junction departs from the called germline gene at one end, perhaps through a read error. This chain uses TRBV9 with TRBJ2-1, with 10 bases aligning to TRBD2. CDR1 and CDR2 (germline): SGDLS, YYNGEE. There are 16 residues in the CDR3. DNA of the CDR3: TGTCCCAGCAGAGTAGGGGCTAGCGGGGGTTACAATGAGCAGTTCTTC. Its protein product is CPSRVGASGGYNEQFF.

In its sample, this clonotype was seen many times. The CDR3 protein is CSARDRYTGPNTGELFF. As DNA, the CDR3 is TGCAGTGCTAGAGATCGGTATACGGGACCGAACACCGGGGAGCTGTTTTTT. This chain joins TRBV20-1 and TRBJ2-2; D is perhaps TRBD1 or TRBD2 (5 bases each). The CDR3 contains 17 residues. Germline loops: CDR1 DFQATT, CDR2 SNEGSKA (reference sequence). V lost 0 bases, J lost 0 bases, and 14 bases lay in between.

Ten or more counts support this clonotype. The chain has TRBV6-5 and TRBJ2-1; 11 bases match TRBD2. From germline, CDR1 is MNHEY and CDR2 SVGAGI. With 6 bases clipped from V and 8 bases from J, the junction kept 3 bases outside the gene matches. The CDR3 consists of 13 residues. For the CDR3, the DNA is TGTGCCAGCAGACTAGCGGGGGCAGATGAGCAGTTCTTC. Protein sequence: CASRLAGADEQFF.